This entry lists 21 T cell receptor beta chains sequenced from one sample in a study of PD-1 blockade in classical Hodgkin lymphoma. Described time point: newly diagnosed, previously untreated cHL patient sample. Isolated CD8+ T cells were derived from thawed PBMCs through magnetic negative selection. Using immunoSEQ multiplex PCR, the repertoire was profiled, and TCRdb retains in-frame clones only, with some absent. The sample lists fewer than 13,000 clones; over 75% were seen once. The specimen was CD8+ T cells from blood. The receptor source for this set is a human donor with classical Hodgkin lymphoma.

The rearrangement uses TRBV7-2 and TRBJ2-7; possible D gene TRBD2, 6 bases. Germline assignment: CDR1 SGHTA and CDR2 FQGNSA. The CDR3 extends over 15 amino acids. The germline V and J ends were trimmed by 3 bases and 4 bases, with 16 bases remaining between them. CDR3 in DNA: TGTGCCAGCAGCTTTTCGTGGGGGGAGAAATACGAGCAGTACTTC. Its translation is CASSFSWGEKYEQYF.

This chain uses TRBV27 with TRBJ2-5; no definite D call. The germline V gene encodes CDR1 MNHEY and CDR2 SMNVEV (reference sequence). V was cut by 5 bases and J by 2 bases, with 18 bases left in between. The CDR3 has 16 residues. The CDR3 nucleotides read TGTGCCAGCAGTCCCCTCCCGACAATCCGGCAAGAGACCCAGTACTTC. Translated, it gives CASSPLPTIRQETQYF.

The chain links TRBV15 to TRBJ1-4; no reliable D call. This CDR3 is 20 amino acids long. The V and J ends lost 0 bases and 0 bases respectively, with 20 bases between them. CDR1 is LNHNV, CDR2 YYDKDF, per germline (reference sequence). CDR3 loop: CATSRDRGFTLLATNEKLFF. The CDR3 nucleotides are TGTGCCACCAGCAGAGATCGGGGTTTCACCCTACTCGCAACTAATGAAAAACTGTTTTTT.

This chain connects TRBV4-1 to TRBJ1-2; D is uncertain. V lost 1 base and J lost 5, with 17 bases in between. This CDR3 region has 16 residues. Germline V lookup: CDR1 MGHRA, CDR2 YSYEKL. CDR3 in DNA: TGCGCCAGCAGCCAAGCGATGGCTACACAAGGGTATGGCTACACCTTC. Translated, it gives CASSQAMATQGYGYTF.

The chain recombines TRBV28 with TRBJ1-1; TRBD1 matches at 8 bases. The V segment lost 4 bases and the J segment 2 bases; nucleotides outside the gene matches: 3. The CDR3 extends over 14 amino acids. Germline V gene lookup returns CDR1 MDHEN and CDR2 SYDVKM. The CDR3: CASSSGTGNTEAFF. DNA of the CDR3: TGTGCCAGCAGTTCAGGGACAGGAAACACTGAAGCTTTCTTT.

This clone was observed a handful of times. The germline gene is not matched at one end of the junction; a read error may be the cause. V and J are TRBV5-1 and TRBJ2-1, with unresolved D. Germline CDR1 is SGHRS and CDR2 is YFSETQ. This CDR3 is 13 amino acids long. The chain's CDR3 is CASSHNSDNEQFF. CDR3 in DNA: TGCGCCAGCAGCCATAACTCCGACAATGAGCAGTTCTTC. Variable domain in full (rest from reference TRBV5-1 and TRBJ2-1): KAGVTQTPRYLIKTRGQQVTLSCSPISGHRSVSWYQQTPGQGLQFLFEYFSETQRNKGNFPGRFSGRQFSNSRSEMNVSTLELGDSALYLCASSHNSDNEQFFGPGTRLTVL.

For the CDR3, the DNA is TGTGCCAGCAGCCCGTACCGGGGCTACAATGAGCAGTTCTTC. Amino acids: CASSPYRGYNEQFF. This rearrangement joins TRBV14 to TRBJ2-1; TRBD2 might be the D (5 bases). Looked up from germline, CDR1 is SGHDN and CDR2 is FVKESK. With 4 bases removed from V and 3 bases from J, the gap between germline ends came to 10 bases. CDR3 length: 14 amino acids.

CDR3 sequence: CASSIGLAGGRSSYEQYF. In DNA form, the CDR3 reads TGTGCCAGCAGCATTGGACTAGCGGGGGGCCGGAGCTCCTACGAGCAGTACTTC. This chain joins TRBV13 and TRBJ2-7, with 14 bases aligning to TRBD2. The CDR3 is 18 amino acids. V shed 5 bases and J 0 bases; nucleotides not matched to a gene: 9. Germline assignment: CDR1 PRHDT and CDR2 FYEKMQ (reference sequence).

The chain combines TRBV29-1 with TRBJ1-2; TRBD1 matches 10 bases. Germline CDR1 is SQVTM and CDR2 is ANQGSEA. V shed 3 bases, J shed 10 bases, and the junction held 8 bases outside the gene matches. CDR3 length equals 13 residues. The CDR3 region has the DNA TGCAGCGTTGATGGGATTGGGACAGGGGCCTACACCTTC. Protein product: CSVDGIGTGAYTF.

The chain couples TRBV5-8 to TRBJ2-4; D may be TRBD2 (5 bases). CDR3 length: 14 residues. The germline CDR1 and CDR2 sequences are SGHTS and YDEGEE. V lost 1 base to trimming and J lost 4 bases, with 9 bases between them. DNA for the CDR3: TGTGCCAGCAGCTTGCGTCGGGAAAAAAACATTCAGTACTTC. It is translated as CASSLRREKNIQYF.

CDR3 sequence (DNA): TGTGCCAGCAGCTTAGATGGCAGCAGCTTCACCGGGGAGCTGTTTTTT. Residues: CASSLDGSSFTGELFF. The gene calls are TRBV7-6 and TRBJ2-2, with unresolved D. This CDR3 has 16 residues. Per the germline V gene, CDR1 is SGHVS and CDR2 is FNYEAQ. V lost 1 base and J 4 bases, leaving 13 bases between the germline ends.

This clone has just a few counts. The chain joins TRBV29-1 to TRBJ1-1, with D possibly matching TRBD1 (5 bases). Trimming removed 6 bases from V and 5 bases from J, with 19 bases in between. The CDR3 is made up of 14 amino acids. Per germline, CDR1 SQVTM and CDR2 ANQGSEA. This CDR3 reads CSVHPRQGGTEAFF. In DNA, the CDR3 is TGCAGCGTCCATCCCCGGCAGGGAGGAACTGAAGCTTTCTTT.

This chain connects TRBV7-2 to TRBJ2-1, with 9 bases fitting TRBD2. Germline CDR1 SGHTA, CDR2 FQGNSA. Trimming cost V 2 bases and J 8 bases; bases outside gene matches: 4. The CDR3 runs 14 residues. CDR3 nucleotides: TGTGCCAGCAGCTTACTAGCGGGGAGCTATGAGCAGTTCTTC. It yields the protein CASSLLAGSYEQFF. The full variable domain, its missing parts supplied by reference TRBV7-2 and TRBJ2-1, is GAGVSQSPSNKVTEKGKDVELRCDPISGHTALYWYRQSLGQGLEFLIYFQGNSAPDKSGLPSDRFSAERTGGSVSTLTIQRTQQEDSAVYLCASSLLAGSYEQFFGPGTRLTVL.

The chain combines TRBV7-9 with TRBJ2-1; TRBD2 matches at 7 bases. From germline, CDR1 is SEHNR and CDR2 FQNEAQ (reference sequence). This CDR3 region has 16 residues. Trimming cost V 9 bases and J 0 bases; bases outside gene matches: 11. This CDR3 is CASNLKAGSSYNEQFF. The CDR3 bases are TGTGCCAGTAACCTTAAAGCGGGGAGCTCCTACAATGAGCAGTTCTTC.

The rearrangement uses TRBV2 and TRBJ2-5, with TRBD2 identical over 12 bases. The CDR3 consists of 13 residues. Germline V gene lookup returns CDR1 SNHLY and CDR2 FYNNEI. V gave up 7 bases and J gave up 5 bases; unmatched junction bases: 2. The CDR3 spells CASMLAGGETQYF. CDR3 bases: TGTGCCAGCATGCTAGCGGGGGGGGAGACCCAGTACTTC.

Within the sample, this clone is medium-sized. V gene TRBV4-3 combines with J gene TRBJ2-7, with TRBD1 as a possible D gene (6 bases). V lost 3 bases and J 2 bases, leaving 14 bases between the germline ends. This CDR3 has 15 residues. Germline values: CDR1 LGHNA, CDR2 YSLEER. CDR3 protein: CASSQGTGQPYEQYF. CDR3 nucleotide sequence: TGCGCCAGCAGCCAGGGTACCGGACAGCCCTACGAGCAGTACTTC.

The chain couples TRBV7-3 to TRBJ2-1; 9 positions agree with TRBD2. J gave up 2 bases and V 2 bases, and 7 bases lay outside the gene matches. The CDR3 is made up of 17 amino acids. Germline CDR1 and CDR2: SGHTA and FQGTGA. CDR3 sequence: CASSLSAGGFPYNEQFF. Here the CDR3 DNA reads TGTGCCAGCAGCTTATCCGCGGGGGGGTTCCCCTACAATGAGCAGTTCTTC.

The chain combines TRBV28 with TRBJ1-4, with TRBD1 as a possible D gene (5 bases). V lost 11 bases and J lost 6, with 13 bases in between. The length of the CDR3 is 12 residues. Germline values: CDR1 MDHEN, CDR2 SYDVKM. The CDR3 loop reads CAGGDDYEKLFF. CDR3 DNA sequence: TGTGCCGGGGGTGATGATTATGAAAAACTGTTTTTT. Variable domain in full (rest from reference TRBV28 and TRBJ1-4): DVKVTQSSRYLVKRTGEKVFLECVQDMDHENMFWYRQDPGLGLRLIYFSYDVKMKEKGDIPEGYSVSREKKERFSLILESASTNQTSMYLCAGGDDYEKLFFGSGTQLSVL.

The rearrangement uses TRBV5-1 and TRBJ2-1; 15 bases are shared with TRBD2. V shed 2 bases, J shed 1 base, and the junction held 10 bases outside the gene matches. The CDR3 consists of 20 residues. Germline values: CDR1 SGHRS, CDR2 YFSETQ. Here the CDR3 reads CASSFNLPGLAGGSYNEQFF. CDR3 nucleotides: TGCGCCAGCAGCTTTAACCTACCCGGACTAGCGGGGGGGTCCTACAATGAGCAGTTCTTC.

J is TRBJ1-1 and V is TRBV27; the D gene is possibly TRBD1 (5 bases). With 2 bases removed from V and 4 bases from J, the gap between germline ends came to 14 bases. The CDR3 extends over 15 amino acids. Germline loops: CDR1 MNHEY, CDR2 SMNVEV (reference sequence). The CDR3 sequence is CASSLGWGLATEAFF. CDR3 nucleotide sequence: TGTGCCAGCAGTTTAGGGTGGGGGTTAGCCACTGAAGCTTTCTTT.

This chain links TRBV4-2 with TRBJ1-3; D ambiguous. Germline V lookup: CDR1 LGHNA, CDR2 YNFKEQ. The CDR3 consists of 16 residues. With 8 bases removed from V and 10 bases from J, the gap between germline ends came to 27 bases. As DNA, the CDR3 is TGTGCCAGCCAACTAGAAGATCAGGACCTTGGCGGTACCATATATTTT. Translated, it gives CASQLEDQDLGGTIYF.